The rows below give T cell receptor beta chains drawn from one sample of a study of blood T cell repertoires in COVID-19. Clones were sequenced by immunoSEQ multiplex PCR, and TCRdb holds only the in-frame ones, with some missing. The data hold about 150,000 clones, with roughly 84% observed a single time. What was sequenced was peripheral blood. The source is a man aged 65 to 79 with active or convalescent COVID-19. CDR3s include the opening cysteine and the closing phenylalanine or tryptophan. Each record gives: CDR3 DNA, CDR3 protein, D gene, clone size, CDR3 length, J gene, V gene. A D gene is named only where the DNA matches it firmly. Some rows have no size entry. The others give once, few or many, or a class for an expanded clone.

CDR3nt: TGTGCCAGTAGTATAAACCGGGACACCAAAGAGACCCAGTACTTC; CDR3aa: CASSINRDTKETQYF; d_gene: .; abundance: .; len: 15; j_gene: TRBJ2-5; v_gene: TRBV19
CDR3nt: TGTGCCAGCAGCTTATCCACGGGTTATGAAAAACTGTTTTTT; CDR3aa: CASSLSTGYEKLFF; d_gene: .; abundance: .; len: 14; j_gene: TRBJ1-4; v_gene: TRBV7-9
CDR3nt: TGTGCCATCAGTGAGTCGAGGGACAGGGGTTTTGAAGCTTTCTTT; CDR3aa: CAISESRDRGFEAFF; d_gene: TRBD1; abundance: .; len: 15; j_gene: TRBJ1-1; v_gene: TRBV10-3
CDR3nt: TGTGCCAGCGGAGAGGAGGCTTTAGAGACCCAGTACTTC; CDR3aa: CASGEEALETQYF; d_gene: .; abundance: .; len: 13; j_gene: TRBJ2-5; v_gene: TRBV25-1
CDR3nt: TGTGCCAGCGGACTAGCGGGAGAGACCCAGTACTTC; CDR3aa: CASGLAGETQYF; d_gene: TRBD2; abundance: .; len: 12; j_gene: TRBJ2-5; v_gene: TRBV28
CDR3nt: TGTGCCAGCAGCGCCAGGGGGACCCAAGGGACAGATACGCAGTATTTT; CDR3aa: CASSARGTQGTDTQYF; d_gene: TRBD1; abundance: .; len: 16; j_gene: TRBJ2-3; v_gene: TRBV9
CDR3nt: TGTGCCAGTAGTATAGCCACCGGAAGAGGGGGCTACACCTTC; CDR3aa: CASSIATGRGGYTF; d_gene: .; abundance: many; len: 14; j_gene: TRBJ1-2; v_gene: TRBV19
CDR3nt: TGTGCCAGCAGTTTTGGAGGCTTCTACGAGCAGTACTTC; CDR3aa: CASSFGGFYEQYF; d_gene: .; abundance: once; len: 13; j_gene: TRBJ2-7; v_gene: TRBV6-2/TRBV6-3
CDR3nt: TGCGCCAGCAGCCCAATCAGGGGAACTGAAGCTTTCTTT; CDR3aa: CASSPIRGTEAFF; d_gene: .; abundance: .; len: 13; j_gene: TRBJ1-1; v_gene: TRBV5-1
CDR3nt: TGTGCCAGCAGTGAAACGGGCTATGGCTACACCTTC; CDR3aa: CASSETGYGYTF; d_gene: .; abundance: .; len: 12; j_gene: TRBJ1-2; v_gene: TRBV2
CDR3nt: TGTGCCAGCAGCCTCAGAACCACAGTAGTCAACCCCTACGAGCAGTACTTC; CDR3aa: CASSLRTTVVNPYEQYF; d_gene: .; abundance: .; len: 17; j_gene: TRBJ2-7; v_gene: TRBV7-2
CDR3nt: TGCAGCGTTGATTGGGGGGGGAGGAACACTGAAGCTTTCTTT; CDR3aa: CSVDWGGRNTEAFF; d_gene: .; abundance: few; len: 14; j_gene: TRBJ1-1; v_gene: TRBV29-1
CDR3nt: TGTGCCAGCGCTAATGGGGAGGGCTCCTACAATGAGCAGTTCTTC; CDR3aa: CASANGEGSYNEQFF; d_gene: TRBD2; abundance: few; len: 15; j_gene: TRBJ2-1; v_gene: TRBV5-4
CDR3nt: TGTGCCAGCAGCCGGGGGGGCCTCACAGATACGCAGTATTTT; CDR3aa: CASSRGGLTDTQYF; d_gene: TRBD2; abundance: .; len: 14; j_gene: TRBJ2-3; v_gene: TRBV5-4
CDR3nt: TGTGCCAGCAGCGGAAGGGGTCAAGAGAACCCCTTCTTC; CDR3aa: CASSGRGQENPFF; d_gene: .; abundance: .; len: 13; j_gene: TRBJ2-7; v_gene: TRBV13
CDR3nt: TGCGCCGGGAGCATCTCCTACGAGCAGTACTTC; CDR3aa: CAGSISYEQYF; d_gene: .; abundance: .; len: 11; j_gene: TRBJ2-7; v_gene: TRBV20-1
CDR3nt: TGCAGCGTTGAAGCGCGAATTAGCTACACCTTC; CDR3aa: CSVEARISYTF; d_gene: .; abundance: .; len: 11; j_gene: TRBJ1-2; v_gene: TRBV29-1
CDR3nt: TGTGCCAGCAGTTTGACTAGCGGGCTCTCCTACAATGAGCAGTTCTTC; CDR3aa: CASSLTSGLSYNEQFF; d_gene: TRBD2; abundance: .; len: 16; j_gene: TRBJ2-1; v_gene: TRBV27
CDR3nt: TGTGCCAGCAGCCTACAGGGGGCTAGGGAAAAACTGTTTTTT; CDR3aa: CASSLQGAREKLFF; d_gene: TRBD1; abundance: .; len: 14; j_gene: TRBJ1-4; v_gene: TRBV14
CDR3nt: TGTGCCACCCTGTGGGACACAGGGTATTCCTACGAGCAGTACTTC; CDR3aa: CATLWDTGYSYEQYF; d_gene: .; abundance: .; len: 15; j_gene: TRBJ2-7; v_gene: TRBV10-3
CDR3nt: TGTGCCAGCAGTGAGAGCGGGAGGCGGGATACGCAGTATTTT; CDR3aa: CASSESGRRDTQYF; d_gene: TRBD2; abundance: .; len: 14; j_gene: TRBJ2-3; v_gene: TRBV2
CDR3nt: TGTGCCAGCAGCTTAACGCCCGGGGGTGGCGGGACTGAAGCTTTCTTT; CDR3aa: CASSLTPGGGGTEAFF; d_gene: .; abundance: .; len: 16; j_gene: TRBJ1-1; v_gene: TRBV7-3
CDR3nt: TGTGCCAGCAGCCCCCGAGGGGGCTTTGAGACCCAGTACTTC; CDR3aa: CASSPRGGFETQYF; d_gene: TRBD1; abundance: .; len: 14; j_gene: TRBJ2-5; v_gene: TRBV7-3
CDR3nt: TGTGCCAGTAGTATAGCCCTCACGTTGGGCGGGACCGGGGAGCTGTTTTTT; CDR3aa: CASSIALTLGGTGELFF; d_gene: .; abundance: .; len: 17; j_gene: TRBJ2-2; v_gene: TRBV19
CDR3nt: TGTGCCAGCAGTGACAGGGGGCCCGGCACAGATACGCAGTATTTT; CDR3aa: CASSDRGPGTDTQYF; d_gene: TRBD1; abundance: .; len: 15; j_gene: TRBJ2-3; v_gene: TRBV6-2/TRBV6-3
CDR3nt: TGTGCCAGCAGTTTAAGGAGACAAGAGACCCAGTACTTC; CDR3aa: CASSLRRQETQYF; d_gene: .; abundance: .; len: 13; j_gene: TRBJ2-5; v_gene: TRBV12-3/TRBV12-4
CDR3nt: TGTGCCAGCGACGCAGGGCACGAGCAGTACTTC; CDR3aa: CASDAGHEQYF; d_gene: .; abundance: .; len: 11; j_gene: TRBJ2-7; v_gene: TRBV2
CDR3nt: TGTGCCAGCAGCCTCGGGACAGCCTACAATGAGCAGTTCTTC; CDR3aa: CASSLGTAYNEQFF; d_gene: TRBD1; abundance: .; len: 14; j_gene: TRBJ2-1; v_gene: TRBV11-3
CDR3nt: TGTGCCAGCAGCTCCCGGGACAGGGGTCATTACGAGCAGTACTTC; CDR3aa: CASSSRDRGHYEQYF; d_gene: TRBD1; abundance: .; len: 15; j_gene: TRBJ2-7; v_gene: TRBV7-2
CDR3nt: TGTGCCAGTAAAATAGAACAGGAAGCTTTCTTT; CDR3aa: CASKIEQEAFF; d_gene: .; abundance: .; len: 11; j_gene: TRBJ1-1; v_gene: TRBV19
CDR3nt: TGTGCCACCAGCAGGAGGGGAACAGGGGGCCATTCTAATGAAAAACTGTTTTTT; CDR3aa: CATSRRGTGGHSNEKLFF; d_gene: TRBD1; abundance: .; len: 18; j_gene: TRBJ1-4; v_gene: TRBV15
CDR3nt: TGTGCCTGGAGTGCCGGGGGAGTGGGCCCAGATACGCAGTATTTT; CDR3aa: CAWSAGGVGPDTQYF; d_gene: .; abundance: .; len: 15; j_gene: TRBJ2-3; v_gene: TRBV30
CDR3nt: TGTGCCAGCAGCTTGGGGGGACTAGCGGGGCAGCAAGATACGCAGTATTTT; CDR3aa: CASSLGGLAGQQDTQYF; d_gene: TRBD2; abundance: .; len: 17; j_gene: TRBJ2-3; v_gene: TRBV5-5
CDR3nt: TGTGCCAGCTCACAGAGAGGTACCGTCACAGATACGCAGTATTTT; CDR3aa: CASSQRGTVTDTQYF; d_gene: .; abundance: .; len: 15; j_gene: TRBJ2-3; v_gene: TRBV18
CDR3nt: TGTGCCAGCAGCTTAGATGGAGGGGGCGGGATATCCTACAATGAGCAGTTCTTC; CDR3aa: CASSLDGGGGISYNEQFF; d_gene: .; abundance: .; len: 18; j_gene: TRBJ2-1; v_gene: TRBV11-2
CDR3nt: TGTGCCAGCTCACCACCGACAGGAACTGAAGCTTTCTTT; CDR3aa: CASSPPTGTEAFF; d_gene: .; abundance: once; len: 13; j_gene: TRBJ1-1; v_gene: TRBV18
CDR3nt: TGTGCCAGCAGTTCCCTGACAGGGGTCTACAATGAGCAGTTCTTC; CDR3aa: CASSSLTGVYNEQFF; d_gene: TRBD1; abundance: .; len: 15; j_gene: TRBJ2-1; v_gene: TRBV6-2/TRBV6-3
CDR3nt: TGCAGCGCTTTAGCGGGAGTCGGCAATGAGCAGTTCTTC; CDR3aa: CSALAGVGNEQFF; d_gene: TRBD2; abundance: .; len: 13; j_gene: TRBJ2-1; v_gene: TRBV29-1
CDR3nt: TGTGCCAGCAGATCCCCTTGGGGGACACCTTATAGCACAGATACGCAGTATTTT; CDR3aa: CASRSPWGTPYSTDTQYF; d_gene: .; abundance: .; len: 18; j_gene: TRBJ2-3; v_gene: TRBV3-1/TRBV3-2
CDR3nt: TGTGCCACGCCGGGACACGTGAACACCGGGGAGCTGTTTTTT; CDR3aa: CATPGHVNTGELFF; d_gene: .; abundance: few; len: 14; j_gene: TRBJ2-2; v_gene: TRBV7-2
CDR3nt: TGTGCCAGCAGTTACTCACCTAGCGGGAGCCGCTACGAGCAGTACTTC; CDR3aa: CASSYSPSGSRYEQYF; d_gene: TRBD2; abundance: .; len: 16; j_gene: TRBJ2-7; v_gene: TRBV6-5
CDR3nt: TGTGCCAGTAGTACGATGGGACAGGGAAGCACTGAAGCTTTCTTT; CDR3aa: CASSTMGQGSTEAFF; d_gene: TRBD1; abundance: .; len: 15; j_gene: TRBJ1-1; v_gene: TRBV19
CDR3nt: TGTGCCAGCAGTTTCCGGGTAGCGCATGAGCAGTTCTTC; CDR3aa: CASSFRVAHEQFF; d_gene: .; abundance: .; len: 13; j_gene: TRBJ2-1; v_gene: TRBV28
CDR3nt: TGTGCCAGCAGTTACTCGTCCACCGGCGGTTGGAACACTGAAGCTTTCTTT; CDR3aa: CASSYSSTGGWNTEAFF; d_gene: .; abundance: .; len: 17; j_gene: TRBJ1-1; v_gene: TRBV6-2/TRBV6-3
CDR3nt: TGTGCCAGCAAGGAAGGGGTGGGTAATGAAAAACTGTTTTTT; CDR3aa: CASKEGVGNEKLFF; d_gene: .; abundance: .; len: 14; j_gene: TRBJ1-4; v_gene: TRBV6-5
CDR3nt: TGCGCCAGCAGCGCGCGGACGGGAACCTCCTATGGCTACACCTTC; CDR3aa: CASSARTGTSYGYTF; d_gene: .; abundance: .; len: 15; j_gene: TRBJ1-2; v_gene: TRBV4-3
CDR3nt: TGTGCCAGCAGTGGATACGGACTAGCGGGATTTAATGAGCAGTTCTTC; CDR3aa: CASSGYGLAGFNEQFF; d_gene: TRBD2; abundance: .; len: 16; j_gene: TRBJ2-1; v_gene: TRBV27
CDR3nt: TGTGCCAGCAGTTTAATCGGACAGACCACTAACACTGAAGCTTTCTTT; CDR3aa: CASSLIGQTTNTEAFF; d_gene: .; abundance: .; len: 16; j_gene: TRBJ1-1; v_gene: TRBV27
CDR3nt: TGTGCCAGCAGCCCGACTAGCGGGAGAGATTACGAGCAGTACTTC; CDR3aa: CASSPTSGRDYEQYF; d_gene: TRBD2; abundance: .; len: 15; j_gene: TRBJ2-7; v_gene: TRBV9